This TCR beta chain was sequenced during a study of T cells in Graves' hyperthyroidism and ophthalmopathy (dated 2019 in TCRdb). About the full investigation: Peripheral blood samples were taken at initial diagnosis, before any treatment was given. The approximately 90 discovery patients were divided at random into training and test sets in a 7:3 ratio. Whether ophthalmopathy could be predicted prospectively was tested in an independent validation cohort made up of 18 hyperthyroidism patients plus 17 patients who later progressed to ophthalmopathy. The study also compared thyroid tissue and blood T-cell repertoires from about six Graves' hyperthyroidism patients. TCR V-J signatures able to tell the groups apart were searched for in a discovery cohort of 95 or so patients, of whom about 40 had Graves' ophthalmopathy and some 60 had stable Graves' hyperthyroidism. Following sampling, methimazole starting at 30 mg daily was given to hyperthyroidism patients, and high-dose intravenous methylprednisolone was given to ophthalmopathy patients. TCR Vbeta CDR3 sequencing of roughly 140 peripheral blood samples (over 40 ophthalmopathy, over 70 hyperthyroidism and some 17 progressor patients) is reported in the paper. Results and caveats for the whole study, not just this receptor: No statistical method was used to set the sample size in advance, and investigators knew the group allocation. A model built on a 13 V-J signature distinguished ophthalmopathy from stable hyperthyroidism, reaching about 88% sensitivity and under 84% specificity in cross-validation and 80%/75% in testing. Blood samples also contained most of the expanded thyroid clonotypes (frequency above 0.001), which suggests that blood repertoires may reflect thyroid immune responses. During validation, the model predicted progression to ophthalmopathy a median of approximately six months ahead of onset, with approximately 70% sensitivity and 72.22% specificity.

The TCR beta CDR3 regions were amplified from RNA transcripts. The first round of RT-PCR for the TCR CDR3 was performed with the HTBI primer set and the Qiagen OneStep RT-PCR kit. A second multiplex PCR round built the libraries, followed by size selection and purification. The libraries were sequenced on an Illumina HiSeq2000 using paired-end 100 bp reads. Per the authors' processing: Raw data were processed with SOAPnuke, discarding reads with adapters, uncalled bases, mean Phred below 15, or no exact constant-primer or identifier match. COPE v1.2.5 was used to merge high-quality paired reads, and clonotypes were defined as unique nucleotide sequences. MiTCR v1.1 was used to align clonotypes to the IMGT TRBV, TRBD and TRBJ reference segments. The analysis included only V-J combinations with a frequency above 0.0001, which together covered 99% to 99.2% of the repertoires. The TCS score was defined as F50 (clonal expansion) divided by E x V (chaos), with BLOSUM62-based TCRdist calculated between CDR3 peptides within each V-J. Welch's t-statistics and random forest reduced around 550 V-J features to 10 to 15, which were used in a naive Bayes classifier (R e1071). TCRdb trimmed the raw reads at Q25, called clones with MiXCR and kept productive beta chains. Every entry covers one CDR3 protein and lists the most common genes and DNA from its rows. These V and J calls derive from TCRdb rather than the authors' analysis. Here the sample has around 420,000 distinct CDR3 sequences; around 16% occur a single time. Jointly, the top ten make up 12% to 15% of the sample.

Stable Graves' hyperthyroidism was defined as no progression to ophthalmopathy during 18 months of follow-up. Hyperthyroidism patients were newly diagnosed, with disease duration under 2 months, and aged 18 to 65 years. Exclusion was applied to patients with uncontrolled infections, other autoimmune diseases, pregnancy or lactation. Diagnoses were based on clinical symptoms, serum thyroxine and TRAb, thyroid ultrasound and orbital computed tomography. PBMCs were separated from under 12 ml of fresh peripheral blood using Ficoll-Paque density gradient centrifugation. Trizol reagent was used to extract total RNA, and RNA quality was then checked on an Agilent 2100 Bioanalyzer. This clonotype was picked up many times. The target of this receptor is not known. Base quality data are lacking; no much larger clone is found one base away. The specimen was blood. This clonotype was sampled from a woman under 30 with Graves' hyperthyroidism.

The CDR3 protein sequence reads: CSASPLAGGPFETQYF. The sequence in DNA is TGCAGTGCTAGCCCCTTAGCGGGGGGGCCTTTCGAGACCCAGTACTTC. The sequence joins TRBV20-1 to TRBJ2-5; 11 of the junction bases match TRBD2. V trim: 3 bases; J trim: 5 bases; unmatched bases: 11. The CDR3 sequence holds 16 residues, the cysteine and phenylalanine included. Only the CDR3 part of the read is kept: 48 bases, read in frame from the first base. The germline V gene encodes CDR1 DFQATT and CDR2 SNEGSKA (reference sequence).